These 22 T cell receptor beta chains came from one sample sequenced in a study of T-cell reconstitution after alpha-beta-depleted transplantation in children. Unique molecular identifiers were built into the TCRbeta library. TCRdb used MiXCR to reprocess the PCR reads, holding one entry per CDR3 protein. Of fewer than 700,000 distinct CDR3 sequences listed, 10% to 15% are singletons. The sequencing here drew on PBMCs, mostly from graft donor cells, taken 360 days after TCRalphabeta/CD19-depleted stem cell transplant. The receptors were gathered from a male patient younger than 18 who had a stem cell transplant for acute myeloid leukemia, so the T cells may come from the graft donor.

The chain employs TRBV3-1 and TRBJ2-7; D is possibly TRBD1 (5 bases). Germline V gene lookup returns CDR1 LGHDT and CDR2 YNNKEL (reference sequence). V was pared by 4 bases and J by 2 bases, with 15 bases between. The CDR3 runs to 15 residues. CDR3 DNA: TGTGCCAGCAGCCGAGTCCGACAGTCAGCCTACGAGCAGTACTTC. Translating it yields CASSRVRQSAYEQYF.

The sample holds many counts of this clonotype. The chain recombines TRBV20-1 with TRBJ2-7; possible D gene TRBD1, 5 bases. Per germline, CDR1 DFQATT and CDR2 SNEGSKA (reference sequence). The CDR3 consists of 13 residues. Trimming removed 4 bases from V and 3 bases from J, with 13 bases in between. The CDR3 loop is CSANKQALYEQYF. CDR3 coding DNA: TGCAGTGCTAACAAACAGGCACTCTACGAGCAGTACTTC.

This clonotype was picked up a small number of times. The V call is TRBV24-1, the J call TRBJ2-7; 10 nucleotides agree with TRBD1. The germline gives CDR1 KGHDR, CDR2 SFDVKD. The V segment lost 3 bases and the J segment 1 base; nucleotides outside the gene matches: 5. This CDR3 is 16 amino acids long. The CDR3: CATSDTRQGASYEQYF. CDR3 sequence (DNA): TGTGCCACCAGTGATACCCGACAGGGGGCGTCCTACGAGCAGTACTTC.

The chain employs TRBV28 and TRBJ2-5; 7 bases line up with TRBD1. Looked up from germline, CDR1 is MDHEN and CDR2 is SYDVKM. This CDR3 comprises 15 residues. The V gene end was trimmed by 6 bases and the J gene end by 5 bases; junction bases not matched to a gene: 12. The CDR3 bases are TGTGCCAGCAGGCGTCGACAGGGATGGGGGGAGACCCAGTACTTC. It translates to CASRRRQGWGETQYF.

The genes are TRBV6-1 and TRBJ2-3; 13 nucleotides align to TRBD2. Per germline, CDR1 MNHNS and CDR2 SASEGT. V trimming: 6 bases; J trimming: 0 bases; junction bases outside the gene matches: 6. The length of the CDR3 is 17 residues. CDR3 sequence (DNA): TGTGCCAGCAGGATGGGACTAGCGGGACCTAGCACAGATACGCAGTATTTT. It translates to CASRMGLAGPSTDTQYF.

The table lists this clonotype with a few counts. The chain couples TRBV12-3 or TRBV12-4 to TRBJ2-1; D unclear. CDR3 length: 21 residues. Trimming removed 3 bases from V and 1 base from J, with 28 bases in between. This chain's CDR3 is CASSFGRVLGLPTASYNEQFF. DNA for the CDR3: TGTGCCAGCAGTTTTGGCCGGGTCTTGGGCTTACCGACGGCTTCCTACAATGAGCAGTTCTTC.

The chain recombines TRBV6-1 with TRBJ2-7, with TRBD2 matching over 8 bases. V gave up 11 bases and J gave up 3 bases; unmatched junction bases: 12. Germline-derived CDR1 and CDR2 are MNHNS and SASEGT. The CDR3 spans 14 residues. In DNA form, the CDR3 reads TGTGCCTGCCGCCGGGTAGCGGGAAACTACGAGCAGTACTTC. Translated: CACRRVAGNYEQYF.

This chain connects TRBV9 to TRBJ2-1; the match to TRBD2 covers 12 bases. J was trimmed by 11 bases and V by 2 bases; bases with no gene match: 8. The CDR3 spans 15 residues. Germline V lookup: CDR1 SGDLS, CDR2 YYNGEE. The CDR3 DNA follows: TGTGCCAGCAGCGTGATAGCTAGCGGGAGGGTAAAGCAGTTCTTC. Translated, it gives CASSVIASGRVKQFF. Variable domain in full (rest from reference TRBV9 and TRBJ2-1): DSGVTQTPKHLITATGQRVTLRCSPRSGDLSVYWYQQSLDQGLQFLIQYYNGEERAKGNILERFSAQQFPDLHSELNLSSLELGDSALYFCASSVIASGRVKQFFGPGTRLTVL.

Only a few counts were recorded for this clonotype. The genes are TRBV7-9 and TRBJ2-7, with D unclear. Germline V CDR1 and CDR2: SEHNR, FQNEAQ (reference sequence). The CDR3 is 13 residues long. The V end lost 8 bases, the J end lost 5 bases, and 16 bases lay between the germline ends. The CDR3 reads CASGYESVDEQYF. Written as DNA, the CDR3 is TGTGCCAGCGGGTACGAATCGGTCGACGAGCAGTACTTC.

This clonotype was counted ten times or more. The chain couples TRBV23-1 to TRBJ2-5; weak D call: TRBD1 (6 bases). TRBV23-1 is placed among ORFs of uncertain function. This CDR3 contains 14 residues. V lost 3 bases and J 5 bases, leaving 13 bases between the germline ends. The CDR3 protein is CASSHQGWPETQYF. The CDR3, as DNA: TGCGCCAGCAGTCATCAGGGGTGGCCGGAGACCCAGTACTTC.

This sequence joins TRBV20-1 and TRBJ2-2, with a weak D call TRBD2 (5 bases). Looked up from germline, CDR1 is DFQATT and CDR2 is SNEGSKA (reference sequence). Deletions cut 4 bases from V and 5 bases from J, with 17 bases between. The CDR3 has 15 amino acids. The CDR3 DNA is TGCAGTGCTACCGACTATTTTAGGGAAACCGGGGAGCTGTTTTTT. Its protein is CSATDYFRETGELFF.

The chain is built from TRBV20-1 and TRBJ1-6, with D hard to call. The CDR3 spans 15 residues. Trimming shortened V by 1 base and J by 0 bases, and 7 bases separated the two germline ends. Germline V CDR1 and CDR2: DFQATT, SNEGSKA (reference sequence). The CDR3 coding sequence is TGCAGTGCTAGAGGGTCGAGCTCCTATAATTCACCCCTCCACTTT. The encoded protein is CSARGSSSYNSPLHF.

This clonotype was detected a few times. The chain links TRBV5-1 to TRBJ1-1; the D is unclear. Germline-derived CDR1 and CDR2 are SGHRS and YFSETQ. CDR3 length: 13 residues. V shed 4 bases and J shed 1 base, with 8 bases lying between them. CDR3 sequence reads: CASSGVSNTEAFF. The CDR3 region has the DNA TGCGCCAGCAGCGGGGTCTCGAACACTGAAGCTTTCTTT.

This clonotype was seen a handful of times. V gene TRBV28 combines with J gene TRBJ2-2; D is possibly TRBD2 (6 bases). CDR3 size: 14 residues. Between the trimmed V and J ends, which lost 7 bases and 3 bases, there was a span of 12 bases. CDR1 and CDR2 (germline): MDHEN, SYDVKM. CDR3 DNA sequence: TGTGCCAGCAAGGGGAGGTTGTACACCGGGGAGCTGTTTTTT. This encodes CASKGRLYTGELFF.

This clonotype was recorded a few times. The chain recombines TRBV7-3 with TRBJ2-3; tentative D call: TRBD1 (6 bases). CDR3 length equals 15 residues. Germline assignment: CDR1 SGHTA and CDR2 FQGTGA. V dropped 3 bases and J dropped 3 bases, with 13 bases sitting between them. DNA for the CDR3: TGTGCCAGCAGCTTGCTAGGGGGAGTAACAGATACGCAGTATTTT. It specifies CASSLLGGVTDTQYF.

This clonotype was counted many times. The gene calls are TRBV5-1 and TRBJ2-2; D gene unclear. V was clipped by 2 bases and J by 4 bases, with 6 bases between them. CDR3 size: 13 residues. From germline, CDR1 is SGHRS and CDR2 YFSETQ. CDR3 DNA: TGCGCCAGCAGCTTCGCCGGCACCGGGGAGCTGTTTTTT. This sequence encodes CASSFAGTGELFF. The variable domain in full, with the rest retrieved from reference TRBV5-1 and TRBJ2-2, is KAGVTQTPRYLIKTRGQQVTLSCSPISGHRSVSWYQQTPGQGLQFLFEYFSETQRNKGNFPGRFSGRQFSNSRSEMNVSTLELGDSALYLCASSFAGTGELFFGEGSRLTVL.

V gene TRBV6-2 or TRBV6-3 combines with J gene TRBJ1-2; TRBD1 is a possible D gene (6 bases). The CDR3 runs 15 residues. Germline-derived CDR1 and CDR2 are MNHEY and SVGEGT. V was clipped by 5 bases and J by 3 bases, with 16 bases between them. CDR3 sequence reads: CASSPRYREDYGYTF. The CDR3 nucleotides are TGTGCCAGCAGTCCGCGATACAGGGAAGACTATGGCTACACCTTC.

This sequence joins TRBV27 and TRBJ2-5; 7 bases are a match to TRBD2. The CDR3 runs to 15 residues. Losses at the gene ends were 0 bases for V and 3 bases for J; bases not matched to a gene: 4. CDR1 is MNHEY, CDR2 SMNVEV, per germline (reference sequence). The DNA of the CDR3 is TGTGCCAGCAGTTTATCCCTAGCGGAGGAAGAGACCCAGTACTTC. The encoded protein is CASSLSLAEEETQYF.

This clonotype was found a few times. The V call is TRBV9, the J call TRBJ2-7; the match to TRBD1 covers 7 bases. Germline V gives CDR1 SGDLS, CDR2 YYNGEE. Trimming at V came to 1 base and at J to 2 bases, leaving 9 bases not matched to a gene. CDR3 length: 16 amino acids. This chain's CDR3 is CASSVIFRDRAYEQYF. The CDR3 DNA reads as TGTGCCAGCAGCGTAATTTTCCGGGACAGAGCCTACGAGCAGTACTTC.

This clonotype occurred many times. The rearrangement links TRBV29-1 to TRBJ2-2; D uncertain. The germline V gene has CDR1 SQVTM and CDR2 ANQGSEA. Trimming took 6 bases from V and 5 from J, leaving 13 bases between them. The CDR3 is made up of 13 amino acids. CDR3 nucleotides: TGCAGCGTCGGCTCTCAAGGGACCGGGGAGCTGTTTTTT. Translating it yields CSVGSQGTGELFF.

V gene TRBV4-2 combines with J gene TRBJ2-5; D gene ambiguous. The ends were cut back, 0 bases at V and 4 bases at J, with 12 bases in the middle. CDR3 length equals 15 residues. The germline gives CDR1 LGHNA, CDR2 YNFKEQ. CDR3 DNA sequence: TGTGCCAGCAGCCAAGATTCAGTAGATGGAGAGACCCAGTACTTC. Translated: CASSQDSVDGETQYF.

This clonotype was observed a few times. This chain joins TRBV7-9 and TRBJ2-5, with D possibly being TRBD2 (6 bases). Germline loops: CDR1 SEHNR, CDR2 FQNEAQ (reference sequence). Between the trimmed V and J ends, which lost 5 bases and 0 bases, there was a span of 13 bases. The CDR3 totals 15 residues. The DNA of the CDR3 is TGTGCCAGCAGCCCAATTGGGGGGAACCAAGAGACCCAGTACTTC. Amino acids: CASSPIGGNQETQYF.